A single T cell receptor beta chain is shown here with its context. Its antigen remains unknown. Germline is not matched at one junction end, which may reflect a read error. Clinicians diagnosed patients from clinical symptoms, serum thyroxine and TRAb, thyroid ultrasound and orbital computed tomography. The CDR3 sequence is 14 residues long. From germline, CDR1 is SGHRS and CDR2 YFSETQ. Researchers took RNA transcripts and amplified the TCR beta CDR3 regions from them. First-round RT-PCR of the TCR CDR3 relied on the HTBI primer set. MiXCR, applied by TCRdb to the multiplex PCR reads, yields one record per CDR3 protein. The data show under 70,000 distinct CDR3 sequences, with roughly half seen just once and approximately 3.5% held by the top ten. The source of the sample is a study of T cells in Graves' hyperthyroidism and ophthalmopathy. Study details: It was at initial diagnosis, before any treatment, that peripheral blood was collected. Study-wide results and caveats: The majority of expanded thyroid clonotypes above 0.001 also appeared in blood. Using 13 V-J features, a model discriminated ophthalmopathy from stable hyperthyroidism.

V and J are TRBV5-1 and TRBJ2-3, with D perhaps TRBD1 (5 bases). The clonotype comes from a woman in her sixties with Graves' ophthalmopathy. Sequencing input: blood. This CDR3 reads CASSLQGAGDTQCF. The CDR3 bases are TGCGCCAGCAGCTTGCAAGGGGCCGGAGATACGCAGTGTTTT.